The 16 T cell receptor beta chains below come from one sample, sequenced in a study of CD4 T cells in relation to SARS-CoV-2 and coronaviruses. The protocol was immunoSEQ multiplex PCR, while the TCRdb copy is restricted to in-frame clones and leaves out a portion. The sample includes 25,000 to 30,000 clones, over 60% of them seen just once. CD4+ T cells from unexposed donors were obtained before the COVID-19 pandemic (2011-2018). After ten to eleven days of culture, CD4+ T cells were isolated. Antigens for these TCRs are unknown. Specimen: CD4+ T cells from PBMCs, cultured in vitro. These TCRs come from a human donor in good health.

The chain links TRBV19 to TRBJ2-2; 12 bases are shared with TRBD1. From germline, CDR1 is LNHDA and CDR2 SQIVND (reference sequence). Trimming at V came to 3 bases and at J to 1 base, leaving 9 bases not matched to a gene. This CDR3 comprises 19 residues. The CDR3, as DNA: TGTGCCAGTAGTATCCACGGGGGACAGGGGGCCAGGAACACCGGGGAGCTGTTTTTT. The encoded protein is CASSIHGGQGARNTGELFF.

The table lists this clone with a count of one. This sequence joins TRBV6-4 and TRBJ2-1, with TRBD2 matching over 8 bases. J gave up 2 bases and V 6 bases, and 6 bases lay outside the gene matches. The CDR3 is made up of 15 amino acids. Germline V gene sequence: CDR1 MRHNA, CDR2 SNTAGT. CDR3 sequence: CASRQTGGPYNEQFF. DNA of the CDR3: TGTGCCAGCAGACAGACGGGGGGGCCCTACAATGAGCAGTTCTTC.

The genes are TRBV20-1 and TRBJ2-7, with 12 bases that match TRBD2. Trimming took 3 bases from V and 12 from J; bases not matched to a gene: 9. The CDR3 extends over 13 amino acids. The germline V gene has CDR1 DFQATT and CDR2 SNEGSKA (reference sequence). CDR3 sequence (DNA): TGCAGTGCTAGTCCGACTAGCGGGAGTTTACCGTACTTC. It translates to CSASPTSGSLPYF.

The chain is built from TRBV3-1 (or the pseudogene TRBV3-2) and TRBJ2-1, with D tentatively TRBD2 (6 bases). The CDR3 is made up of 14 amino acids. The V and J ends lost 5 bases and 4 bases respectively, with 12 bases between them. The germline V gene has CDR1 LGHDT and CDR2 YNNKEL (reference sequence). The CDR3 coding sequence is TGTGCCAGCAGCAGGAGGGGAGATTACAATGAGCAGTTCTTC. This sequence encodes CASSRRGDYNEQFF.

This chain links TRBV19 with TRBJ1-2; 8 nucleotides line up with TRBD1. This CDR3 spans 15 amino acids. V trimming: 5 bases; J trimming: 6 bases; junction bases outside the gene matches: 11. Germline CDR1 LNHDA, CDR2 SQIVND (reference sequence). The CDR3 spells CASSFLTGEGDGYTF. The DNA for the CDR3 is TGTGCCAGTAGTTTTCTGACAGGGGAGGGAGATGGCTACACCTTC.

The chain has TRBV30 and TRBJ2-1; D possibly corresponds to TRBD1 (6 bases). The CDR3 totals 14 residues. Trimming pared 1 base from V and 1 base from J, leaving 8 bases between. CDR1 and CDR2 from the germline V gene are GTSNPN and SVGIG (reference sequence). DNA of the CDR3: TGTGCCTGGAGTGGGGGGCTTTCCTACAATGAGCAGTTCTTC. Amino acids: CAWSGGLSYNEQFF.

The rearrangement joins TRBV24-1 to TRBJ1-5; D remains unclear. The CDR3 length is 12 residues. The V and J ends lost 4 bases and 6 bases respectively, with 6 bases between them. Germline-derived CDR1 and CDR2 are KGHDR and SFDVKD. As DNA, the CDR3 is TGTGCCACCAGTGACCCCGGTCAGCCCCAGCATTTT. Encoded protein: CATSDPGQPQHF.

The J gene is TRBJ1-1, the V gene TRBV19; D is unresolved. This CDR3 has 11 amino acids. Germline V gives CDR1 LNHDA, CDR2 SQIVND (reference sequence). V dropped 9 bases and J dropped 1 base, with 6 bases sitting between them. This CDR3 is CASLQNTEAFF. CDR3 nucleotide sequence: TGTGCCAGCCTACAGAACACTGAAGCTTTCTTT. The full variable domain, in which reference TRBV19 and TRBJ1-1 provide the parts outside the CDR3, is DGGITQSPKYLFRKEGQNVTLSCEQNLNHDAMYWYRQDPGQGLRLIYYSQIVNDFQKGDIAEGYSVSREKKESFPLTVTSAQKNPTAFYLCASLQNTEAFFGQGTRLTVV.

Written as DNA, the CDR3 is TGTGCCAGCTCACCAGGGCAGGGCTCTGGCTACACCTTC. It yields the protein CASSPGQGSGYTF. The chain is built from TRBV18 and TRBJ1-2, with a tentative D call TRBD1 (5 bases). This CDR3 region has 13 residues. Germline CDR1 reads KGHSH; CDR2 reads LQKENI. With 2 bases removed from V and 7 bases from J, the gap between germline ends came to 11 bases.

The chain recombines TRBV2 with TRBJ2-4, with a weak D call TRBD2 (7 bases). This CDR3 comprises 18 residues. Germline V gives CDR1 SNHLY, CDR2 FYNNEI. Trimming took 6 bases from V and 0 from J, leaving 21 bases between them. The chain's CDR3 is CASRTSSFQGLAKNIQYF. CDR3 nucleotides: TGTGCCAGCAGGACTAGCAGCTTCCAGGGGCTAGCCAAAAACATTCAGTACTTC. The full variable domain, rest sourced from reference TRBV2 and TRBJ2-4, is EPEVTQTPSHQVTQMGQEVILRCVPISNHLYFYWYRQILGQKVEFLVSFYNNEISEKSEIFDDQFSVERPDGSNFTLKIRSTKLEDSAMYFCASRTSSFQGLAKNIQYFGAGTRLSVL.

V and J are TRBV9 and TRBJ2-7; the D is unclear. The V end was cut by 0 bases, the J end by 0 bases, with 7 bases between. Germline V lookup: CDR1 SGDLS, CDR2 YYNGEE. The CDR3 contains 14 residues. In DNA, the CDR3 is TGTGCCAGCAGCGTAGGGACGGCCTCCTACGAGCAGTACTTC. Translated, it gives CASSVGTASYEQYF.

This chain connects TRBV7-2 to TRBJ2-5; D remains ambiguous. The CDR3 covers 14 residues. The germline V gene encodes CDR1 SGHTA and CDR2 FQGNSA. V was clipped by 4 bases and J by 1 base, with 10 bases between them. CDR3 amino acids: CASSYDSFQETQYF. The CDR3 DNA reads TGTGCCAGCAGCTACGACTCTTTCCAAGAGACCCAGTACTTC.

J is TRBJ2-7 and V is TRBV28, with 9 positions matching TRBD1. With 4 bases clipped from V and 1 base from J, the junction kept 5 bases outside the gene matches. CDR1 MDHEN and CDR2 SYDVKM come from the germline V gene. The CDR3 totals 15 residues. CDR3 sequence (DNA): TGTGCCAGCAGTTCAGGACAGGGGAGGTCCTACGAGCAGTACTTC. Its protein product is CASSSGQGRSYEQYF. Based on the CDR3 plus reference TRBV28 and TRBJ2-7, the full variable domain is DVKVTQSSRYLVKRTGEKVFLECVQDMDHENMFWYRQDPGLGLRLIYFSYDVKMKEKGDIPEGYSVSREKKERFSLILESASTNQTSMYLCASSSGQGRSYEQYFGPGTRLTVT.

V usage is TRBV30 and J usage is TRBJ1-3, with TRBD1 matching over 12 bases. Per germline, CDR1 GTSNPN and CDR2 SVGIG (reference sequence). This CDR3 spans 20 amino acids. Unmatched junction bases numbered 17, after V lost 4 bases and J lost 1 base. The CDR3 protein is CAWTTLWDRGPGLSGNTIYF. The CDR3 DNA is TGTGCCTGGACAACACTCTGGGACAGGGGGCCGGGGTTATCTGGAAACACCATATATTTT.

The V and J genes are TRBV7-9 and TRBJ2-5, with a tentative D call TRBD2 (5 bases). CDR1 is SEHNR, CDR2 FQNEAQ, per germline (reference sequence). Between the trimmed V and J ends, which lost 4 bases and 5 bases, there was a span of 17 bases. The CDR3 has 15 amino acids. The CDR3, as DNA: TGTGCCAGCAGCTCCCCGGCCCCGCGGGCGGAGACCCAGTACTTC. Protein product: CASSSPAPRAETQYF.

This clone was observed a handful of times. The CDR3 DNA reads as TGCGCCAGCAGCTTGAATGAGGCGGGAAGCACAGATACGCAGTATTTT. It yields the protein CASSLNEAGSTDTQYF. The chain carries TRBV5-1 and TRBJ2-3; weak D call: TRBD2 (6 bases). The CDR3 length is 16 residues. CDR1 is SGHRS and CDR2 is YFSETQ in the germline V gene. The ends were cut back, 1 base at V and 0 bases at J, with 12 bases in the middle.